The present T cell receptor beta chain was sequenced within a study of cytomegalovirus exposure and HLA in healthy donors. Regarding the study as a whole: Some highly shared sequence variants likely arose as a pipeline artifact. TCR beta sequences numbering under 20,000 were associated with HLA alleles at 0.05 false discovery rate in a later analysis. Equally common other TCR beta chains were less clonally expanded than HLA-associated ones, a later analysis found. Among TCR beta chains, those listed as cytomegalovirus-associated numbered about 160.

As to this clone: Its target is not known.

Germline assignment: CDR1 SGHRS and CDR2 YFSETQ. This CDR3 spans 17 amino acids. With 6 bases clipped from V and 7 bases from J, the junction kept 16 bases outside the gene matches. PCR used 60 Vbeta primers and 13 Jbeta primers. Assay used: immunoSEQ multiplex PCR; TCRdb lists only in-frame clones, some missing. The listing contains approximately 72,000 clones. This clonotype originated in a man aged 40-55 years in good health and CMV-seronegative. The V call is TRBV5-1, the J call TRBJ2-7; TRBD2 aligns across 13 bases. The specimen was PBMCs. The CDR3 bases are TGCGCCAGCACCTTCACCCCCACTAGCGGGGGGGCGTATGAGCAGTACTTC. Encoded protein: CASTFTPTSGGAYEQYF.